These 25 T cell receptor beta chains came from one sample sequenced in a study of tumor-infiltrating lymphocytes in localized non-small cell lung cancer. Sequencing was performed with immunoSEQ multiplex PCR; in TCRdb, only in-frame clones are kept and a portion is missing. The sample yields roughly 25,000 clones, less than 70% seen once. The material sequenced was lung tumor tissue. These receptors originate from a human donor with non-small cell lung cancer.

As DNA, the CDR3 is TGTGCCAGCAGTGAATGGGGGGGAGTAGTCACCGGGGAGCTGTTTTTT. Residues: CASSEWGGVVTGELFF. This sequence joins TRBV25-1 and TRBJ2-2; 7 bases fit TRBD2. CDR3 length equals 16 residues. Germline V gives CDR1 MGHDK, CDR2 SYGVNS. J was trimmed by 4 bases and V by 1 base; bases with no gene match: 6.

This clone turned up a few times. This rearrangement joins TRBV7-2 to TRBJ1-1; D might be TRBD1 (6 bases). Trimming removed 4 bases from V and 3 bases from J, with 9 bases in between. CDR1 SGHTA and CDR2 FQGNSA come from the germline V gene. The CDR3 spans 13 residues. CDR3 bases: TGTGCCAGCAGCTGGCAGGGGTACACTGAAGCTTTCTTT. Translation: CASSWQGYTEAFF.

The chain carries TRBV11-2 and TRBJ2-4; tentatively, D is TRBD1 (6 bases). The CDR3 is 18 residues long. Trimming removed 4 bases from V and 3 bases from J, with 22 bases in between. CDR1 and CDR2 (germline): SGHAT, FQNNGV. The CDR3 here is CASSSTLLQGSDKNIQYF. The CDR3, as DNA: TGTGCCAGCAGCTCGACCCTCCTTCAGGGGAGTGACAAAAACATTCAGTACTTC.

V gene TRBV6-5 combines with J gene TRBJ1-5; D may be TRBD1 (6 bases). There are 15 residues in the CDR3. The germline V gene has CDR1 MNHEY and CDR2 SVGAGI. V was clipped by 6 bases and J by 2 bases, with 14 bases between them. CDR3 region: CASSIQGSGNQPQHF. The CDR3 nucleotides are TGTGCCAGCAGCATACAGGGATCGGGCAATCAGCCCCAGCATTTT.

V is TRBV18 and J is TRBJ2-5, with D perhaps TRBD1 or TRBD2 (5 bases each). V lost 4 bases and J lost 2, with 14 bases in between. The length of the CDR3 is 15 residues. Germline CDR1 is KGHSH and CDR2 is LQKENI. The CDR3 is CASSRTRGRQETQYF. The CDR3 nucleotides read TGTGCCAGCTCACGGACCCGGGGCCGGCAAGAGACCCAGTACTTC.

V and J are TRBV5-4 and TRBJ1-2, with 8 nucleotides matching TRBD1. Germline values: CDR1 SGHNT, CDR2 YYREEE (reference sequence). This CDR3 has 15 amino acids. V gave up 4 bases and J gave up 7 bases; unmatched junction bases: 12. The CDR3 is CASSVDRGVQGGYTF. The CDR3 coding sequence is TGTGCCAGCAGCGTCGACAGGGGAGTCCAAGGTGGCTACACCTTC.

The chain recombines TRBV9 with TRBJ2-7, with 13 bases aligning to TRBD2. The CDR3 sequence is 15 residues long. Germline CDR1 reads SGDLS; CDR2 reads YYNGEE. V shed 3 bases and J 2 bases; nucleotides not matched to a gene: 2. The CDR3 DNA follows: TGTGCCAGCAGCGCCGGGACTAGCGGGGCCTACGAGCAGTACTTC. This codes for CASSAGTSGAYEQYF.

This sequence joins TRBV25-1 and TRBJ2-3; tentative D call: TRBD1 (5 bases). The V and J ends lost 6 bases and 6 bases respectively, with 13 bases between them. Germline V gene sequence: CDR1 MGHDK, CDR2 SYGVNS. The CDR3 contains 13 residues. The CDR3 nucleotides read TGTGCCAGCAGGGCCCCAGGGTCGGATACGCAGTATTTT. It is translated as CASRAPGSDTQYF.

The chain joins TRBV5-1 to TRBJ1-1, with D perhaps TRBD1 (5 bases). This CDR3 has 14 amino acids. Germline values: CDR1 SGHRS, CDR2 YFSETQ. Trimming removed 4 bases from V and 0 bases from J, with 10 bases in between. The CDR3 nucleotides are TGCGCCAGCAGCCCGTCGGGGGTGAACACTGAAGCTTTCTTT. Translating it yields CASSPSGVNTEAFF.

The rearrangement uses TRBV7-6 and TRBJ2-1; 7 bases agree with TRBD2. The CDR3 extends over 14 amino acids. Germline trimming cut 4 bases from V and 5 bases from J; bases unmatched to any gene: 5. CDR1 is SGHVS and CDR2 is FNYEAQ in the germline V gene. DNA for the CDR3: TGTGCCAGCAGCTCAGGGAGGGGCAACAATGAGCAGTTCTTC. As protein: CASSSGRGNNEQFF.

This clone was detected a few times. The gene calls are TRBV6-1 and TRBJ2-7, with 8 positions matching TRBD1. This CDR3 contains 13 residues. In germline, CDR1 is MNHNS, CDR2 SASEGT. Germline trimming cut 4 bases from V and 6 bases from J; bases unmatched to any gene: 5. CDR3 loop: CASSGTGFGEQYF. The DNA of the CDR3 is TGTGCCAGCAGTGGGACAGGGTTTGGCGAGCAGTACTTC.

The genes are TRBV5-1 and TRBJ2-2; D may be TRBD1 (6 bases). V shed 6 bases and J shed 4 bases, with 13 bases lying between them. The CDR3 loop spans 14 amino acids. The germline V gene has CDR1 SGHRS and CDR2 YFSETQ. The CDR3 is CASNIQGSTGELFF. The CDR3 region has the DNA TGCGCCAGCAATATACAGGGATCCACCGGGGAGCTGTTTTTT. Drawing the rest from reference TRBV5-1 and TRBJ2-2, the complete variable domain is KAGVTQTPRYLIKTRGQQVTLSCSPISGHRSVSWYQQTPGQGLQFLFEYFSETQRNKGNFPGRFSGRQFSNSRSEMNVSTLELGDSALYLCASNIQGSTGELFFGEGSRLTVL.

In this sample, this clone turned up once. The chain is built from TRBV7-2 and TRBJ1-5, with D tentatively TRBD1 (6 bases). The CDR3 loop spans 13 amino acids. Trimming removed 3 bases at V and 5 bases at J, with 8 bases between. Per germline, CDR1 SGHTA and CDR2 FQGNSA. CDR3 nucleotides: TGTGCCAGCAGCTTGTCAGGGGATCAGCCCCAGCATTTT. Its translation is CASSLSGDQPQHF.

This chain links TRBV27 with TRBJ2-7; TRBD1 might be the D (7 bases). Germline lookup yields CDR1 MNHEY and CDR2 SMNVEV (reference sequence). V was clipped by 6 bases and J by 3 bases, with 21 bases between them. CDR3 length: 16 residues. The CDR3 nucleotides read TGTGCCAGCAGCCAACAGGGGATCGGAGGGTACTACGAGCAGTACTTC. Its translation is CASSQQGIGGYYEQYF.

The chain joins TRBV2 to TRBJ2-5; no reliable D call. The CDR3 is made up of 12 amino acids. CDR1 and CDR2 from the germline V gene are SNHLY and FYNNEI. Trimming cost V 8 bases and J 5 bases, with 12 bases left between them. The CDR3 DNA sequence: TGTGCCAGCTCCGTCACAGAGGAGACCCAGTACTTC. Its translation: CASSVTEETQYF.

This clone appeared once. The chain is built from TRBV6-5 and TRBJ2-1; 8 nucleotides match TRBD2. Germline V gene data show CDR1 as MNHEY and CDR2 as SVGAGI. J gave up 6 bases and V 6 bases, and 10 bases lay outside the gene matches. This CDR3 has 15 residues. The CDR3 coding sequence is TGTGCCAGCAGGGCCGGGAGGGCAAGGGGCAATGAGCAGTTCTTC. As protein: CASRAGRARGNEQFF.

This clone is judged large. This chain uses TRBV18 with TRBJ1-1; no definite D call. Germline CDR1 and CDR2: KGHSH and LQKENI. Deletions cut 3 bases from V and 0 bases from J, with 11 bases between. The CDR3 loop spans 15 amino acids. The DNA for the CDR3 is TGTGCCAGCTCACCCGTCGGGTACATGAACACTGAAGCTTTCTTT. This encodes CASSPVGYMNTEAFF.

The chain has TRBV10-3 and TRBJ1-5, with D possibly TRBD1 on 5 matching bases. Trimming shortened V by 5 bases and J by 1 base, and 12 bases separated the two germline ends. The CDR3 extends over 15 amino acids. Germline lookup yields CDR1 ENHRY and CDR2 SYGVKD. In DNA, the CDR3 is TGTGCCATCAGTATAAACCGGGACAGCAATCAGCCCCAGCATTTT. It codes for CAISINRDSNQPQHF.

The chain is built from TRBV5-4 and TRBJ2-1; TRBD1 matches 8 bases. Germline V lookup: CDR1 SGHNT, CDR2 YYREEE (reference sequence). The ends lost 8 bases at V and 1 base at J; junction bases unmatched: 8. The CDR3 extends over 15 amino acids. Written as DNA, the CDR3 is TGTGCCAGTAAAACACAGGGGGGTTCCTACAATGAGCAGTTCTTC. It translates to CASKTQGGSYNEQFF.

The CDR3 nucleotides are TGTGCCAGCAGTCCCGTAGGACAGGGGAACACTGAAGCTTTCTTT. Residues: CASSPVGQGNTEAFF. The V gene is TRBV28, the J gene TRBJ1-1; 8 nucleotides align to TRBD1. The CDR3 is made up of 15 amino acids. After removal of 5 bases from V and 1 base from J, the junction contained 6 bases not matched to a gene. Per germline, CDR1 MDHEN and CDR2 SYDVKM.

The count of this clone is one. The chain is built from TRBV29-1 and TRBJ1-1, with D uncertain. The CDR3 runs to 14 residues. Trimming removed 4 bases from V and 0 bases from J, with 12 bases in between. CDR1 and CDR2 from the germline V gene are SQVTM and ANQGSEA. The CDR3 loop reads CSVVPAGMNTEAFF. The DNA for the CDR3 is TGCAGCGTTGTTCCGGCCGGGATGAACACTGAAGCTTTCTTT.

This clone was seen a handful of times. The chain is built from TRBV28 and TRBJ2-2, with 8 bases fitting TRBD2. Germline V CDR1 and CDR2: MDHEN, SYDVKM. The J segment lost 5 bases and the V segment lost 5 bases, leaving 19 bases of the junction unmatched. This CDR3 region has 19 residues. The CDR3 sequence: CASSRYNSPGLVRTGELFF. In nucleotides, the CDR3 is TGTGCCAGCAGTCGTTATAACTCCCCGGGACTAGTACGTACCGGGGAGCTGTTTTTT.

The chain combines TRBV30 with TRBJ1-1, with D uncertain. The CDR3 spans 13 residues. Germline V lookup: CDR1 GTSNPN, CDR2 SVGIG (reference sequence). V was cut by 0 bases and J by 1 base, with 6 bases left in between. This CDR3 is CAWSVTSNTEAFF. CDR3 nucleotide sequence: TGTGCCTGGAGTGTGACCTCGAACACTGAAGCTTTCTTT. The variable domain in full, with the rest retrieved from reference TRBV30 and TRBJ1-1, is SQTIHQWPATLVQPVGSPLSLECTVEGTSNPNLYWYRQAAGRGLQLLFYSVGIGQISSEVPQNLSASRPQDRQFILSSKKLLLSDSGFYLCAWSVTSNTEAFFGQGTRLTVV.

The DNA of the CDR3 is TGTGCCAGCAGCGTCGGGACTAGCGGGAGGGGTATGGAGCAGTTCTTC. Its protein product is CASSVGTSGRGMEQFF. The V gene is TRBV9, the J gene TRBJ2-1; TRBD2 aligns across 16 bases. CDR3 length equals 16 residues. The V gene's germline CDR1 is SGDLS and CDR2 YYNGEE. The junction had 6 bases not matched to a gene; V was cut back by 2 bases and J by 10 bases.

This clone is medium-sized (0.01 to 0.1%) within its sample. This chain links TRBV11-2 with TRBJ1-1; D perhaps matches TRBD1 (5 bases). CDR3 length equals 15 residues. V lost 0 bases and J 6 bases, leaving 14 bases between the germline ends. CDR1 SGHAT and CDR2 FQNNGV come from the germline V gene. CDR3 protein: CASSLDPGPTAEAFF. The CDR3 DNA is TGTGCCAGCAGCTTAGACCCGGGACCGACGGCTGAAGCTTTCTTT.